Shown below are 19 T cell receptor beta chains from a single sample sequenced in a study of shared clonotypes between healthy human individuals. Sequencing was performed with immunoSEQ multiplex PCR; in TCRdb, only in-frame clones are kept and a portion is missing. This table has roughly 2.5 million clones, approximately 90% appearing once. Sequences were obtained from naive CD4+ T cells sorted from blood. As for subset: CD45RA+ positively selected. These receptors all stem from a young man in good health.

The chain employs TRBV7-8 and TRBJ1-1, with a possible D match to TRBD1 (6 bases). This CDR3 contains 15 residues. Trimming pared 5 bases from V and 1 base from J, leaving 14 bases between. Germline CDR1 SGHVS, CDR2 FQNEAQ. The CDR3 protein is CASSPMGGQNTEAFF. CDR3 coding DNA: TGTGCCAGCAGCCCAATGGGGGGCCAGAACACTGAAGCTTTCTTT. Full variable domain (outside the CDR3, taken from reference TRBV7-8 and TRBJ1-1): GAGVSQSPRYKVAKRGQDVALRCDPISGHVSLFWYQQALGQGPEFLTYFQNEAQLDKSGLPSDRFFAERPEGSVSTLKIQRTQQEDSAVYLCASSPMGGQNTEAFFGQGTRLTVV.

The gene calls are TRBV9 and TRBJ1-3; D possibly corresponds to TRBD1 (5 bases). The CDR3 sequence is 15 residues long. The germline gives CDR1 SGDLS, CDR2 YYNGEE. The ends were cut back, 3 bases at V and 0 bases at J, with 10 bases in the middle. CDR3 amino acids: CASSAGRSSGNTIYF. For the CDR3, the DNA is TGTGCCAGCAGCGCGGGACGGAGCTCTGGAAACACCATATATTTT.

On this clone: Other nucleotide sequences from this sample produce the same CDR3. The CDR3 loop reads CASSTGTGAYEQYF. In DNA, the CDR3 is TGTGCCAGTTCCACCGGGACAGGGGCCTACGAGCAGTACTTC. The chain combines TRBV18 with TRBJ2-7; the match to TRBD1 covers 10 bases. This CDR3 is 14 amino acids long. The V segment lost 9 bases and the J segment 2 bases; nucleotides outside the gene matches: 7. CDR1 is KGHSH, CDR2 LQKENI, per germline.

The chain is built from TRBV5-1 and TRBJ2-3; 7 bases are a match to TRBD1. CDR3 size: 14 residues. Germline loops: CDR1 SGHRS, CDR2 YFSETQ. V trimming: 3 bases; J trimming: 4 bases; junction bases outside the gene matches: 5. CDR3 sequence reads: CASSWVGGADTQYF. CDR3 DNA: TGCGCCAGCAGCTGGGTAGGGGGCGCAGATACGCAGTATTTT.

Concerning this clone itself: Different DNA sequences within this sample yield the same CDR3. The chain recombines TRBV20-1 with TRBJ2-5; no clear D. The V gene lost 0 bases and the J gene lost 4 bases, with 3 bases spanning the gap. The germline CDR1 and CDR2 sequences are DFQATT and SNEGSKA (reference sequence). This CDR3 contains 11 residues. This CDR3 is CSAREPETQYF. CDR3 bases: TGCAGTGCTAGAGAACCAGAGACCCAGTACTTC.

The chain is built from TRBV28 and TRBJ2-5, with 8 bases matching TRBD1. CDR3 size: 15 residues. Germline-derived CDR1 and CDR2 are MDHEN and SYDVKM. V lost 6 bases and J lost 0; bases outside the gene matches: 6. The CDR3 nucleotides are TGTGCCAGCAGCCGCGGACAGGGAGACCAAGAGACCCAGTACTTC. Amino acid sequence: CASSRGQGDQETQYF.

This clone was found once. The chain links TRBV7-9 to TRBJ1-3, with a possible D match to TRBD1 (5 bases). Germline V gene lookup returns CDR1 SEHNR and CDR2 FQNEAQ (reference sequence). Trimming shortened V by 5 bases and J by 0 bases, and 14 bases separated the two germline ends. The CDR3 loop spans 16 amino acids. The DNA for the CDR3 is TGTGCCAGCAGCCCGGGGGGACGTCTCTCTGGAAACACCATATATTTT. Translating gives CASSPGGRLSGNTIYF.

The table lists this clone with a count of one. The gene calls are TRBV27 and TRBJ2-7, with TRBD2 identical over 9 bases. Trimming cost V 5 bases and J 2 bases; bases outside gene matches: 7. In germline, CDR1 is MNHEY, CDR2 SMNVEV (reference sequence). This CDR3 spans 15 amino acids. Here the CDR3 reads CASSKEAGGPYEQYF. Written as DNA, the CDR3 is TGTGCCAGCAGTAAAGAGGCGGGAGGGCCCTACGAGCAGTACTTC.

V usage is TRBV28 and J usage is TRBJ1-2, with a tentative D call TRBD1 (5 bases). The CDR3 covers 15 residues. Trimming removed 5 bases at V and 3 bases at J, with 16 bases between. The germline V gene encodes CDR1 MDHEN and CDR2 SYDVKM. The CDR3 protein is CASSPRRVEYYGYTF. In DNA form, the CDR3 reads TGTGCCAGCAGTCCCCGCAGGGTAGAATACTATGGCTACACCTTC.

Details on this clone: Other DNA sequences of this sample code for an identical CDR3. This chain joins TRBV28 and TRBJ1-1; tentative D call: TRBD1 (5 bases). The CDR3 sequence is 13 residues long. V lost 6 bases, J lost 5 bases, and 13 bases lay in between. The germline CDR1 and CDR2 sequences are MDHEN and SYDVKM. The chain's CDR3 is CASSPGGRTEAFF. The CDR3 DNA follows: TGTGCCAGCAGCCCCGGGGGGAGGACTGAAGCTTTCTTT.

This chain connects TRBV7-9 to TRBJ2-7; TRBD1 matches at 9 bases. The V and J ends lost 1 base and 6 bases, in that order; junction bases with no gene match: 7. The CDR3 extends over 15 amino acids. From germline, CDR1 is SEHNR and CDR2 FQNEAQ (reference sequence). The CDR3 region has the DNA TGTGCCAGCAGCTTAGGCCTGGACAGGGGAGGCGAGCAGTACTTC. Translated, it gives CASSLGLDRGGEQYF.

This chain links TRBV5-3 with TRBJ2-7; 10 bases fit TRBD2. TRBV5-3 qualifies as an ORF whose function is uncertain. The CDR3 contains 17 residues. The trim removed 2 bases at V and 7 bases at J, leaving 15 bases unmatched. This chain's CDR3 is CARSFVGRAGGPNEQYF. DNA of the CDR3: TGTGCCAGAAGCTTTGTCGGGAGAGCGGGAGGGCCGAATGAGCAGTACTTC.

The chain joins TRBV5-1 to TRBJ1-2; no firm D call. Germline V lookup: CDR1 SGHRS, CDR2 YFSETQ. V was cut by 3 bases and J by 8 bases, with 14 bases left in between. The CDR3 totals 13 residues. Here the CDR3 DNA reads TGCGCCAGCAGCTCGGACCTTATCGGGGGCTACACCTTC. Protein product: CASSSDLIGGYTF. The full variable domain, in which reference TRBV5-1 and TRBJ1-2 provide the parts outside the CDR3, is KAGVTQTPRYLIKTRGQQVTLSCSPISGHRSVSWYQQTPGQGLQFLFEYFSETQRNKGNFPGRFSGRQFSNSRSEMNVSTLELGDSALYLCASSSDLIGGYTFGSGTRLTVV.

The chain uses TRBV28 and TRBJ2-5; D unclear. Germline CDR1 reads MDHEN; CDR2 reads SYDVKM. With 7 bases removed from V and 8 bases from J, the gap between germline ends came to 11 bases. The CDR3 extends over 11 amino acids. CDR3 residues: CASTSTTTQYF. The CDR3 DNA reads TGTGCCAGCACCTCCACGACAACCCAGTACTTC.

The DNA for the CDR3 is TGTGCCAGCTCTTGGGGGTCGGCCCCGTCGGGAGAGACCCAGTACTTC. The encoded protein is CASSWGSAPSGETQYF. The J gene is TRBJ2-5, the V gene TRBV11-2; D is perhaps TRBD1 or TRBD2 (5 bases each). The length of the CDR3 is 16 residues. V lost 8 bases, J lost 4 bases, and 23 bases lay in between. Germline lookup yields CDR1 SGHAT and CDR2 FQNNGV.

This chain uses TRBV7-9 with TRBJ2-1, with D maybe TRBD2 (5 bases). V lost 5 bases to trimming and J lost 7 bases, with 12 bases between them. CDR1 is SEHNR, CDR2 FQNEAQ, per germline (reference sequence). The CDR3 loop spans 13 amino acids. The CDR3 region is CASSQNGDNEQFF. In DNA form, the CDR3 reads TGTGCCAGCAGCCAGAACGGGGATAATGAGCAGTTCTTC.

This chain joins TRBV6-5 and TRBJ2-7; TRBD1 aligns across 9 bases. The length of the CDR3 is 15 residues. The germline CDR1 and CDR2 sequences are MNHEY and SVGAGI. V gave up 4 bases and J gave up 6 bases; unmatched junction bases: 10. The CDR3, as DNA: TGTGCCAGCAGTTCCGGCGACAGGGGGATTAGCGAGCAGTACTTC. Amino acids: CASSSGDRGISEQYF.

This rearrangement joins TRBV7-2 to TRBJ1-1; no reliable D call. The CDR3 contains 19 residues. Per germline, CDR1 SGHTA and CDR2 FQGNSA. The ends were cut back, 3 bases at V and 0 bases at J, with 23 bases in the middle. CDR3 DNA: TGTGCCAGCAGCTTTATTTTATCCGGCACGCTGGCCTTGAACACTGAAGCTTTCTTT. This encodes CASSFILSGTLALNTEAFF. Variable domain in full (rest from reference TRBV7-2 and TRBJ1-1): GAGVSQSPSNKVTEKGKDVELRCDPISGHTALYWYRQSLGQGLEFLIYFQGNSAPDKSGLPSDRFSAERTGGSVSTLTIQRTQQEDSAVYLCASSFILSGTLALNTEAFFGQGTRLTVV.

The CDR3 loop reads CASSLIGGFNTEAFF. CDR3 sequence (DNA): TGTGCCAGCAGCTTAATAGGGGGATTTAACACTGAAGCTTTCTTT. The rearrangement links TRBV7-2 to TRBJ1-1, with D possibly being TRBD1 (6 bases). The CDR3 length is 15 residues. V dropped 2 bases and J dropped 2 bases, with 12 bases sitting between them. CDR1 is SGHTA, CDR2 FQGNSA, per germline. Complete variable domain (other parts from reference TRBV7-2 and TRBJ1-1): GAGVSQSPSNKVTEKGKDVELRCDPISGHTALYWYRQSLGQGLEFLIYFQGNSAPDKSGLPSDRFSAERTGGSVSTLTIQRTQQEDSAVYLCASSLIGGFNTEAFFGQGTRLTVV.